The 10 T cell receptor beta chains given below trace back to one sample, sequenced in a study of blood T cell repertoires in COVID-19. Some clones are missing from TCRdb's copy, which holds only in-frame ones; the method was immunoSEQ multiplex PCR. Of hundreds of thousands of clones in the sample, 87% were seen once. The sequenced sample consisted of peripheral blood. These receptor sequences come from a woman aged 50 to 60 who had recovered from COVID-19.

This chain uses TRBV7-2 with TRBJ2-4, with D tentatively TRBD2 (6 bases). The V end lost 0 bases, the J end lost 0 bases, and 18 bases lay between the germline ends. CDR1 and CDR2 from the germline V gene are SGHTA and FQGNSA. CDR3 length equals 19 residues. CDR3 loop: CASSLAGQRLGVAKNIQYF. CDR3 DNA sequence: TGTGCCAGCAGCTTAGCCGGGCAGCGACTAGGGGTAGCCAAAAACATTCAGTACTTC. The variable domain in full, with the rest retrieved from reference TRBV7-2 and TRBJ2-4, is GAGVSQSPSNKVTEKGKDVELRCDPISGHTALYWYRQSLGQGLEFLIYFQGNSAPDKSGLPSDRFSAERTGGSVSTLTIQRTQQEDSAVYLCASSLAGQRLGVAKNIQYFGAGTRLSVL.

The chain joins TRBV19 to TRBJ1-3, with D maybe TRBD1 (6 bases). CDR3 length: 17 amino acids. V was shortened by 0 bases and J by 2 bases, with 14 bases between the two germline ends. In germline, CDR1 is LNHDA, CDR2 SQIVND (reference sequence). CDR3 DNA: TGTGCCAGTAGTATAGACCCGGACAGATTAACTGGAAACACCATATATTTT. Translated, it gives CASSIDPDRLTGNTIYF.

This chain links TRBV6-7 with TRBJ2-1, with 8 positions matching TRBD2. TRBV6-7 is labeled an ORF, and its function is uncertain. Losses at the gene ends were 4 bases for V and 0 bases for J; bases not matched to a gene: 8. The CDR3 contains 17 residues. In DNA form, the CDR3 reads TGTGCCAGCAGTTCCTCTAGCGGGCCCAACTCCTACAATGAGCAGTTCTTC. This codes for CASSSSSGPNSYNEQFF.

This clone occurred a few times. The chain uses TRBV6-2 or TRBV6-3 and TRBJ2-6; D is perhaps TRBD1 (5 bases). The germline gives CDR1 MNHEY, CDR2 SVGEGT. The CDR3 runs to 16 residues. V lost 4 bases, J lost 2 bases, and 12 bases lay in between. CDR3 sequence: CASSSPRVPGANVLTF. CDR3 nucleotide sequence: TGTGCCAGCAGTTCCCCCAGGGTACCTGGGGCCAACGTCCTGACTTTC.

The chain couples TRBV5-1 to TRBJ1-1, with no clear D. The CDR3 is 13 amino acids. Germline V gene lookup returns CDR1 SGHRS and CDR2 YFSETQ. V gave up 0 bases and J gave up 5 bases, with 8 bases separating them. Written as DNA, the CDR3 is TGCGCCAGCAGCTTGGAGTCTGAGACTGAAGCTTTCTTT. Its translation is CASSLESETEAFF.

Worth noting for this clone: The junction departs from germline at one end; a sequencing error may be responsible. J is TRBJ1-1 and V is TRBV7-7, with 8 positions matching TRBD1. Germline V lookup: CDR1 SSHAT, CDR2 FNYEAQ (reference sequence). This CDR3 is built from 13 residues. The CDR3 region is CASSRDQGAKAFF. For the CDR3, the DNA is TGTGCTAGCAGTCGAGATCAGGGGGCGAAGGCTTTCTTT.

CDR3 loop: CASSLLMGQSYEQYF. The CDR3 region has the DNA TGTGCCAGCAGCCTCCTCATGGGACAGTCCTACGAGCAGTACTTC. The rearrangement joins TRBV6-5 to TRBJ2-7; 7 bases match TRBD1. Germline-derived CDR1 and CDR2 are MNHEY and SVGAGI. CDR3 length: 15 amino acids. The trim removed 6 bases at V and 1 base at J, leaving 9 bases unmatched.

The J gene is TRBJ1-6, the V gene TRBV2; D uncertain. The ends were cut back, 6 bases at V and 7 bases at J, with 16 bases in the middle. Germline assignment: CDR1 SNHLY and CDR2 FYNNEI. The CDR3 length is 15 residues. As DNA, the CDR3 is TGTGCCAGCAGGCTCACCCCAGTAAAAAATTCACCCCTCCACTTT. This gives the protein CASRLTPVKNSPLHF.

V and J are TRBV11-3 and TRBJ2-5; 7 positions agree with TRBD1. Germline V gene lookup returns CDR1 SGHNT and CDR2 YENEEA. With V trimmed by 2 bases and J by 4 bases, 7 bases remained unmatched. The CDR3 spans 15 residues. The CDR3 is CASSLTGALGETQYF. CDR3 in DNA: TGTGCCAGCAGCTTAACAGGGGCTTTGGGAGAGACCCAGTACTTC.

V and J are TRBV9 and TRBJ2-1, with D unclear. Trimming removed 4 bases at V and 6 bases at J, with 11 bases between. Germline V gene sequence: CDR1 SGDLS, CDR2 YYNGEE. The CDR3 length is 13 residues. The CDR3 DNA reads as TGTGCCAGCAGCCACATTGCTGGCAATGAGCAGTTCTTC. Its protein is CASSHIAGNEQFF. Full variable domain (remainder filled in from reference TRBV9 and TRBJ2-1): DSGVTQTPKHLITATGQRVTLRCSPRSGDLSVYWYQQSLDQGLQFLIQYYNGEERAKGNILERFSAQQFPDLHSELNLSSLELGDSALYFCASSHIAGNEQFFGPGTRLTVL.